Sequencing of this T cell receptor beta chain was carried out in a study of blood T cell repertoires in COVID-19. Overall study: Both acute and convalescent COVID-19 samples were obtained from the United States, Italy and Spain. The cDNA or gDNA used as material had been derived from T cells, B-cell-depleted T cells, or PBMCs.

Authors' processing steps: Amplification of reference gene primers was used by the study to estimate nucleated cell counts. The assay was immunoSEQ multiplex PCR, and TCRdb's table has in-frame clones only and misses some. That table furnishes V, J and clone size, whereas the DNA furnished D and trimming. The sample contains 150,000 or so clones, around 84% of which appear only once. V was pared by 4 bases and J by 7 bases, with 2 bases between. The CDR3 spans 9 residues. Germline V gene lookup returns CDR1 SGHTS and CDR2 YDEGEE. The V and J genes are TRBV5-8 and TRBJ1-1; no clear D gene. The clonotype was recovered from an elderly woman with acute or convalescent COVID-19. Sequencing used peripheral blood. The CDR3 sequence is CASSREAFF. Here the CDR3 DNA reads TGTGCCAGCAGCCGTGAAGCTTTCTTT.